This TCR beta chain was found in a study of control samples from healthy donors and cancer patients. Method: immunoSEQ multiplex PCR; TCRdb's copy keeps in-frame clones and lacks some. The sample has 85,000 to 90,000 clones; approximately 88% are singletons. Germline V gene lookup returns CDR1 SGHTA and CDR2 FQGNSA. The V end lost 6 bases, the J end lost 7 bases, and 18 bases lay between the germline ends. The CDR3 is 14 amino acids. This receptor was taken from a woman in her forties or fifties with colorectal cancer. The sequencing input was PBMCs. The chain uses TRBV7-2 and TRBJ2-5, with D maybe TRBD1 (6 bases). CDR3 nucleotides: TGTGCCAGCAGTCAGGCCCAGGGGTTTACGACCCAGTACTTC. Translated: CASSQAQGFTTQYF.